These 28 T cell receptor beta chains came from one sample sequenced in a study of regulatory T cells in long-lasting Graves disease. Arm-PCR of CDR3 regions with iRepertoire HTBI primers generated TCR beta libraries. TCRdb re-analysed the multiplex PCR reads in MiXCR, keeping a single row per CDR3 protein. The data hold roughly 320,000 distinct CDR3 sequences, with 16% observed a single time. Time point described: newly diagnosed GD, antithyroid drugs for less than 3 months. RNA isolated from PBMCs was used to make the TCR library. These data were likewise used in another study, on T cells in Graves' hyperthyroidism and ophthalmopathy.

Material: peripheral blood mononuclear cells (PBMCs), obtained at new diagnosis, from a patient treated with antithyroid drugs. The receptors were gathered from a middle-aged man with Graves disease.

On this clonotype: It differs at one base from a far larger clone, so likely a read error. The J gene is TRBJ1-1, the V gene TRBV11-2; D is unresolved. The CDR3 contains 13 residues. The V gene lost 0 bases and the J gene lost 3 bases, with 5 bases spanning the gap. CDR1 is SGHAT and CDR2 is FQNNGV in the germline V gene. The CDR3 sequence: CASSLEWYTEAFF. The CDR3, as DNA: TGTGCCAGCAGCTTAGAATGGTACACTGAAGCTTTCTTT.

The genes are TRBV16 and TRBJ2-2; no clear D gene. CDR1 and CDR2 (germline): KGHSY, FQNENV. This CDR3 region has 15 residues. The V and J ends lost 1 base and 4 bases respectively, with 10 bases between them. CDR3 region: CASSQLQYTTGELFF. In nucleotides, the CDR3 is TGTGCCAGCAGCCAATTGCAGTATACCACCGGGGAGCTGTTTTTT.

Of note for this clonotype: This sequence may be a read error, since a much larger clone differs from it by one base. The rearrangement uses TRBV11-1 and TRBJ2-1; D remains unclear. V lost 4 bases and J lost 10, with 17 bases in between. The CDR3 contains 14 residues. CDR1 and CDR2 (germline): SGHAT, FQDESV (reference sequence). CDR3 loop: CASSSQTFAYEQFF. CDR3 DNA sequence: TGTGCCAGCAGCTCCCAAACCTTCGCCTACGAGCAGTTCTTC. Looking up the rest from reference TRBV11-1 and TRBJ2-1 gives the full variable domain: EAEVAQSPRYKITEKSQAVAFWCDPISGHATLYWYRQILGQGPELLVQFQDESVVDDSQLPKDRFSAERLKGVDSTLKIQPAELGDSAMYLCASSSQTFAYEQFFGPGTRLTVL.

This clonotype was seen only a few times. The V gene is TRBV4-1, the J gene TRBJ2-1; D not resolved. Trimming took off 1 base at V and 0 bases at J, with 16 bases between the two ends. The germline CDR1 and CDR2 sequences are MGHRA and YSYEKL. CDR3 size: 18 residues. The CDR3 DNA reads as TGCGCCAGCAGCCAAGTGGGTTCCCGTTTAAGCTCCTACAATGAGCAGTTCTTC. Its translation: CASSQVGSRLSSYNEQFF.

This clonotype was observed many times. V and J are TRBV28 and TRBJ2-1; weak D call: TRBD2 (6 bases). There are 14 residues in the CDR3. Germline assignment: CDR1 MDHEN and CDR2 SYDVKM. The V and J ends lost 11 bases and 0 bases respectively, with 14 bases between them. CDR3 bases: TGTGCCGTCAAAGATAGCGGCTCCTACAATGAGCAGTTCTTC. As protein: CAVKDSGSYNEQFF.

This clonotype has a handful of counts. This chain connects TRBV5-1 to TRBJ2-7, with 7 bases lining up with TRBD2. Germline V gives CDR1 SGHRS, CDR2 YFSETQ. This CDR3 region has 15 residues. The V and J ends lost 0 bases and 6 bases, in that order; junction bases with no gene match: 9. The DNA for the CDR3 is TGCGCCAGCAGCTTGGCGGGGGGTTCCTCATCCGAGCAGTACTTC. It specifies CASSLAGGSSSEQYF.

This clonotype turned up a few times. The chain employs TRBV20-1 and TRBJ2-2, with D possibly matching TRBD2 (7 bases). The V gene lost 3 bases and the J gene lost 3 bases, with 14 bases spanning the gap. Germline lookup yields CDR1 DFQATT and CDR2 SNEGSKA (reference sequence). The CDR3 runs to 15 residues. This chain's CDR3 is CSASGSGGDTGELFF. CDR3 nucleotides: TGCAGTGCTAGTGGTTCGGGGGGCGACACCGGGGAGCTGTTTTTT.

The table lists this clonotype with many counts. This rearrangement joins TRBV30 to TRBJ1-1; the D is unclear. The CDR3 covers 15 residues. CDR1 is GTSNPN and CDR2 is SVGIG in the germline V gene (reference sequence). The ends were cut back, 7 bases at V and 4 bases at J, with 22 bases in the middle. Here the CDR3 reads CASSGEGSSGTEAFF. DNA of the CDR3: TGTGCCTCGAGCGGAGAGGGCAGCTCGGGCACTGAAGCTTTCTTT. The complete variable domain, with remaining parts taken from reference TRBV30 and TRBJ1-1, reads SQTIHQWPATLVQPVGSPLSLECTVEGTSNPNLYWYRQAAGRGLQLLFYSVGIGQISSEVPQNLSASRPQDRQFILSSKKLLLSDSGFYLCASSGEGSSGTEAFFGQGTRLTVV.

The chain is built from TRBV12-3 or TRBV12-4 and TRBJ2-3; D may be TRBD2 (6 bases). Trimming removed 5 bases from V and 14 bases from J, with 17 bases in between. This CDR3 has 12 amino acids. CDR3 nucleotides: TGTGCCAGCAGTCGTAGTCTACGGGGGATGTATTTT. Encoded protein: CASSRSLRGMYF.

This clonotype was found many times. The chain links TRBV7-2 to TRBJ2-7; TRBD2 matches at 7 bases. CDR3 size: 16 residues. Trimming took 5 bases from V and 2 from J; bases not matched to a gene: 12. The germline V gene encodes CDR1 SGHTA and CDR2 FQGNSA. The CDR3 DNA reads TGTGCCAGCAGCCCCAGGACGGGGGGACCAACCTACGAGCAGTACTTC. It codes for CASSPRTGGPTYEQYF.

This clonotype was counted a few times. The chain combines TRBV19 with TRBJ2-1; 13 bases are shared with TRBD2. The length of the CDR3 is 19 residues. V shed 4 bases, J shed 2 bases, and the junction held 11 bases outside the gene matches. The V gene's germline CDR1 is LNHDA and CDR2 SQIVND (reference sequence). The CDR3 region is CASSTYATSGGTTYNEQFF. The CDR3 region has the DNA TGTGCCAGTAGTACCTATGCGACTAGCGGGGGGACTACCTACAATGAGCAGTTCTTC.

The V gene is TRBV3-1, the J gene TRBJ2-4; no definite D call. Trimming took off 2 bases at V and 0 bases at J, with 8 bases between the two ends. The CDR3 covers 15 residues. CDR1 is LGHDT and CDR2 is YNNKEL in the germline V gene (reference sequence). DNA of the CDR3: TGTGCCAGCAGCCAACCTCACGAAGCCAAAAACATTCAGTACTTC. It is translated as CASSQPHEAKNIQYF.

J is TRBJ1-2 and V is TRBV12-3 or TRBV12-4; 10 bases fit TRBD1. The junction had 8 bases not matched to a gene; V was cut back by 5 bases and J by 5 bases. The CDR3 extends over 15 amino acids. In nucleotides, the CDR3 is TGTGCCAGCAGTCGACAGGGGGCTTTGGTATATGGCTACACCTTC. Translated, it gives CASSRQGALVYGYTF.

On this clonotype itself: This CDR3 is missing its conserved last phenylalanine or tryptophan, likely due to a read error. It is unclear where the CDR3 begins or ends on the DNA, so no DNA is shown, and the CDR3 is as TCRdb lists it. The CDR3 sequence: CASSLEVADTQYL. The rearrangement links TRBV5-1 to TRBJ2-5. Germline V gene lookup returns CDR1 SGHRS and CDR2 YFSETQ. The CDR3 spans 13 amino acids, including both terminal residues.

At least ten counts were recorded for this clonotype. The genes are TRBV20-1 and TRBJ1-5; 9 bases line up with TRBD1. Germline trimming cut 2 bases from V and 0 bases from J; bases unmatched to any gene: 2. The length of the CDR3 is 15 residues. Germline V gives CDR1 DFQATT, CDR2 SNEGSKA (reference sequence). The CDR3 sequence is CSARRDRASNQPQHF. Written as DNA, the CDR3 is TGCAGTGCTAGACGGGACAGGGCTAGCAATCAGCCCCAGCATTTT.

This clonotype was detected ten times or more. V gene TRBV27 combines with J gene TRBJ1-2; D is undetermined. With 2 bases removed from V and 10 bases from J, the gap between germline ends came to 17 bases. This CDR3 is 14 amino acids long. The germline CDR1 and CDR2 sequences are MNHEY and SMNVEV (reference sequence). The CDR3 sequence: CASSLGPARPYYTF. The CDR3 DNA reads as TGTGCCAGCAGTTTAGGCCCAGCCCGTCCATACTACACCTTC.

This clonotype has a count of ten or more. The chain joins TRBV11-2 to TRBJ2-3, with a tentative D call TRBD2 (5 bases). Germline V gene data show CDR1 as SGHAT and CDR2 as FQNNGV. The CDR3 is made up of 14 amino acids. V was cut by 3 bases and J by 4 bases, with 11 bases left in between. The CDR3 protein is CASSFRGTPDTQYF. In DNA form, the CDR3 reads TGTGCCAGCAGCTTCCGGGGTACCCCAGATACGCAGTATTTT. Together with reference TRBV11-2 and TRBJ2-3, the CDR3 gives the full variable domain: EAGVAQSPRYKIIEKRQSVAFWCNPISGHATLYWYQQILGQGPKLLIQFQNNGVVDDSQLPKDRFSAERLKGVDSTLKIQPAKLEDSAVYLCASSFRGTPDTQYFGPGTRLTVL.

This clonotype was observed many times. The chain links TRBV3-1 to TRBJ2-4, with D possibly being TRBD2 (5 bases). V gave up 2 bases and J gave up 3 bases, with 8 bases separating them. The CDR3 extends over 14 amino acids. Germline V CDR1 and CDR2: LGHDT, YNNKEL (reference sequence). CDR3 loop: CASSQREGKNIQYF. The DNA of the CDR3 is TGTGCCAGCAGCCAACGAGAGGGCAAAAACATTCAGTACTTC.

In this sample, this clonotype turned up many times. The J gene is TRBJ2-5, the V gene TRBV2; D gene uncertain. The CDR3 is made up of 13 amino acids. V was trimmed by 6 bases and J by 6 bases, leaving 14 bases between them. Germline lookup yields CDR1 SNHLY and CDR2 FYNNEI. The DNA for the CDR3 is TGTGCCAGCAGAGATGACGGCGGACAGACCCAGTACTTC. Protein product: CASRDDGGQTQYF.

This clonotype was seen at least ten times. The V call is TRBV19, the J call TRBJ2-1; 7 nucleotides match TRBD1. This CDR3 region has 16 residues. Unmatched junction bases numbered 9, after V lost 5 bases and J lost 2 bases. Looked up from germline, CDR1 is LNHDA and CDR2 is SQIVND (reference sequence). In DNA, the CDR3 is TGTGCCAGTAGTGGGAACAGGGGCGGAACCTACAATGAGCAGTTCTTC. Its protein is CASSGNRGGTYNEQFF. The complete variable domain, with remaining parts taken from reference TRBV19 and TRBJ2-1, reads DGGITQSPKYLFRKEGQNVTLSCEQNLNHDAMYWYRQDPGQGLRLIYYSQIVNDFQKGDIAEGYSVSREKKESFPLTVTSAQKNPTAFYLCASSGNRGGTYNEQFFGPGTRLTVL.

This clonotype appeared many times. The chain combines TRBV5-1 with TRBJ1-2, with 8 bases that match TRBD1. Losses at the gene ends were 4 bases for V and 6 bases for J; bases not matched to a gene: 2. The CDR3 length is 12 residues. Germline-derived CDR1 and CDR2 are SGHRS and YFSETQ. The CDR3 sequence is CASSLGQDGYTF. CDR3 coding DNA: TGCGCCAGCAGCCTGGGACAGGATGGCTACACCTTC.

This clonotype was recorded many times. The gene calls are TRBV9 and TRBJ2-5, with D possibly being TRBD2 (5 bases). CDR1 and CDR2 from the germline V gene are SGDLS and YYNGEE. The CDR3 sequence is 16 residues long. Trimming removed 4 bases from V and 5 bases from J, with 21 bases in between. As DNA, the CDR3 is TGTGCCAGCAGCCACGGGATCGGCACGAGCGCGGAGACCCAGTACTTC. This encodes CASSHGIGTSAETQYF.

This clonotype has at least ten counts. The gene calls are TRBV5-1 and TRBJ1-2; no clear D gene. V was cut by 4 bases and J by 6 bases, with 16 bases left in between. The CDR3 has 14 residues. In germline, CDR1 is SGHRS, CDR2 YFSETQ. The CDR3 protein is CASSPDGNGDGYTF. In DNA form, the CDR3 reads TGCGCCAGCAGCCCGGACGGGAATGGGGATGGCTACACCTTC. Full variable domain (rest looked up from reference TRBV5-1 and TRBJ1-2): KAGVTQTPRYLIKTRGQQVTLSCSPISGHRSVSWYQQTPGQGLQFLFEYFSETQRNKGNFPGRFSGRQFSNSRSEMNVSTLELGDSALYLCASSPDGNGDGYTFGSGTRLTVV.

Many counts were recorded for this clonotype. The chain uses TRBV28 and TRBJ2-1; no definite D call. CDR3 length: 12 residues. Germline V CDR1 and CDR2: MDHEN, SYDVKM. The V end was cut by 6 bases, the J end by 3 bases, with 6 bases between. CDR3 DNA: TGTGCCAGCAGCCCACTCTACAATGAGCAGTTCTTC. Its protein product is CASSPLYNEQFF.

The chain joins TRBV11-3 to TRBJ2-6, with 9 bases matching TRBD1. The germline CDR1 and CDR2 sequences are SGHNT and YENEEA. The CDR3 has 17 residues. The ends lost 4 bases at V and 2 bases at J; junction bases unmatched: 6. For the CDR3, the DNA is TGTGCCAGCAGCTCGGGGACAGGGAGTCCTGGGGCCAACGTCCTGACTTTC. Amino acids: CASSSGTGSPGANVLTF.

With respect to this clonotype: One end of the junction fails to match germline, which may point to a read error. V gene TRBV11-2 combines with J gene TRBJ2-1; 7 bases line up with TRBD1. The germline CDR1 and CDR2 sequences are SGHAT and FQNNGV. The CDR3 contains 13 residues. The CDR3 region is CASKSTGSNEQSF. The CDR3 DNA is TGTGCCAGCAAATCGACAGGGTCCAATGAGCAGTCCTTC.

Many counts were recorded for this clonotype. The CDR3: CASSPGLDNSPLHF. For the CDR3, the DNA is TGTGCCAGCAGCCCCGGCCTCGATAATTCACCCCTCCACTTT. The J gene is TRBJ1-6, the V gene TRBV9; D is unresolved. Trimming removed 4 bases from V and 5 bases from J, with 10 bases in between. Germline V CDR1 and CDR2: SGDLS, YYNGEE. The CDR3 extends over 14 amino acids.

Many counts were recorded for this clonotype. CDR3 coding DNA: TGTGCCAGCAGCTACCGAGGCGGGGGTCAGAACACTGAAGCTTTCTTT. Residues: CASSYRGGGQNTEAFF. The chain uses TRBV7-2 and TRBJ1-1; D perhaps matches TRBD1 (5 bases). CDR1 is SGHTA and CDR2 is FQGNSA in the germline V gene. The CDR3 has 16 amino acids. The ends were cut back, 4 bases at V and 1 base at J, with 16 bases in the middle.